A selection of T cell receptor beta chains follows, all from one sample in a study of cytomegalovirus exposure and HLA in healthy donors. This table comes from immunoSEQ multiplex PCR, and its TCRdb copy is limited to in-frame clones, with some not included. The sample shows more than 80,000 clones, around 75% of them seen only once. Sequenced material: PBMCs. These receptors were obtained from a male donor in good health and CMV-seropositive. The CDR3 runs from the conserved cysteine through the conserved F or W. A D gene is named only where the DNA matches it firmly. Expanded clones are given a class, and other clones once, few, many or no size at all.

D gene: TRBD2; V gene: TRBV11-2; clone size: once; J gene: TRBJ2-5; CDR3 protein: CASSPPNSGGETQYF; CDR3 DNA: TGTGCCAGCAGCCCCCCTAATAGCGGGGGGGAGACCCAGTACTTC
D gene: TRBD1; V gene: TRBV7-9; clone size: -; J gene: TRBJ1-1; CDR3 protein: CASSLRTGAGSTEAFF; CDR3 DNA: TGTGCCAGCAGCTTAAGAACAGGGGCGGGGAGCACTGAAGCTTTCTTT
D gene: TRBD2; V gene: TRBV6-1; clone size: -; J gene: TRBJ2-7; CDR3 protein: CASTSGLGTEQYF; CDR3 DNA: TGTGCCAGCACCTCTGGACTAGGAACCGAGCAGTACTTC
D gene: TRBD1; V gene: TRBV5-1; clone size: few; J gene: TRBJ2-3; CDR3 protein: CASSTGQDYTQYF; CDR3 DNA: TGCGCCAGCAGCACGGGACAGGACTATACGCAGTATTTT
D gene: TRBD1; V gene: TRBV27; clone size: -; J gene: TRBJ2-7; CDR3 protein: CASSLTGGDYEQYF; CDR3 DNA: TGTGCCAGCAGTTTAACAGGGGGCGACTACGAGCAGTACTTC
D gene: TRBD1; V gene: TRBV5-1; clone size: -; J gene: TRBJ2-7; CDR3 protein: CASSLPTGSYEQYF; CDR3 DNA: TGCGCCAGCAGCTTGCCGACAGGGTCCTACGAGCAGTACTTC
D gene: -; V gene: TRBV5-5; clone size: -; J gene: TRBJ1-3; CDR3 protein: CASSLAAAGGNTIYF; CDR3 DNA: TGTGCCAGCAGCTTGGCGGCAGCGGGGGGAAACACCATATATTTT
D gene: -; V gene: TRBV9; clone size: -; J gene: TRBJ2-2; CDR3 protein: CASSPRMGGGTGELFF; CDR3 DNA: TGTGCCAGCAGCCCCCGGATGGGAGGGGGCACCGGGGAGCTGTTTTTT
D gene: -; V gene: TRBV7-9; clone size: -; J gene: TRBJ1-2; CDR3 protein: CASSSWAAGADGYTF; CDR3 DNA: TGTGCCAGCAGCTCCTGGGCGGCAGGGGCCGATGGCTACACCTTC
D gene: TRBD2; V gene: TRBV29-1; clone size: -; J gene: TRBJ2-1; CDR3 protein: CSVVGLAGASNEQFF; CDR3 DNA: TGCAGCGTTGTGGGACTAGCGGGGGCCTCGAATGAGCAGTTCTTC
D gene: -; V gene: TRBV28; clone size: -; J gene: TRBJ1-1; CDR3 protein: CASSLLANTEAFF; CDR3 DNA: TGTGCCAGCAGTTTATTAGCGAACACTGAAGCTTTCTTT
D gene: -; V gene: TRBV5-1; clone size: few; J gene: TRBJ2-7; CDR3 protein: CASSPRGNEQYF; CDR3 DNA: TGCGCCAGCAGCCCCAGGGGCAACGAGCAGTACTTC
D gene: -; V gene: TRBV27; clone size: -; J gene: TRBJ2-2; CDR3 protein: CASSFGGNTGELFF; CDR3 DNA: TGTGCCAGCAGTTTCGGCGGGAACACCGGGGAGCTGTTTTTT
D gene: -; V gene: TRBV30; clone size: -; J gene: TRBJ1-1; CDR3 protein: CAWSGSGFTEAFF; CDR3 DNA: TGTGCCTGGAGTGGGTCAGGGTTCACTGAAGCTTTCTTT
D gene: TRBD1; V gene: TRBV4-2; clone size: -; J gene: TRBJ1-2; CDR3 protein: CASSPTDRGNYGYTF; CDR3 DNA: TGTGCCAGCAGCCCGACGGACAGGGGCAACTATGGCTACACCTTC
D gene: -; V gene: TRBV7-9; clone size: -; J gene: TRBJ2-7; CDR3 protein: CSSSLGRTISVPYEQYF; CDR3 DNA: TGTTCCAGCAGCTTAGGGAGGACGATCTCTGTCCCCTACGAGCAGTACTTC
D gene: TRBD2; V gene: TRBV5-4; clone size: -; J gene: TRBJ2-2; CDR3 protein: CASSSGGISTGELFF; CDR3 DNA: TGTGCCAGCAGCTCGGGGGGAATCAGCACCGGGGAGCTGTTTTTT
D gene: -; V gene: TRBV5-6; clone size: -; J gene: TRBJ1-5; CDR3 protein: CASSLSRGRGNQPQHF; CDR3 DNA: TGTGCCAGCAGCTTGTCCCGGGGAAGGGGCAATCAGCCCCAGCATTTT
D gene: -; V gene: TRBV7-2; clone size: -; J gene: TRBJ1-1; CDR3 protein: CASSLQALNTEAFF; CDR3 DNA: TGTGCCAGCAGCTTACAGGCCCTGAACACTGAAGCTTTCTTT
D gene: TRBD1; V gene: TRBV7-8; clone size: -; J gene: TRBJ2-5; CDR3 protein: CASSLALGQGQETQYF; CDR3 DNA: TGTGCCAGCAGCTTAGCCCTCGGACAGGGGCAAGAGACCCAGTACTTC
D gene: TRBD2; V gene: TRBV27; clone size: few; J gene: TRBJ2-3; CDR3 protein: CASSLLKGRGTDTQYF; CDR3 DNA: TGTGCCAGCAGTTTATTAAAGGGGAGGGGCACAGATACGCAGTATTTT
D gene: -; V gene: TRBV13; clone size: -; J gene: TRBJ2-3; CDR3 protein: CASSSTVSTDTQYF; CDR3 DNA: TGTGCCAGCAGCTCGACAGTTAGCACAGATACGCAGTATTTT
D gene: TRBD1; V gene: TRBV27; clone size: -; J gene: TRBJ2-1; CDR3 protein: CASSTTGGLTYNEQFF; CDR3 DNA: TGTGCCAGCAGTACCACAGGGGGATTAACCTACAATGAGCAGTTCTTC
D gene: TRBD1; V gene: TRBV28; clone size: once; J gene: TRBJ1-3; CDR3 protein: CASSLWRVRTGDTKSTIYF; CDR3 DNA: TGTGCCAGCAGTTTATGGAGAGTGAGGACAGGGGATACCAAAAGCACCATATATTTT
D gene: -; V gene: TRBV20-1; clone size: few; J gene: TRBJ2-5; CDR3 protein: CSAGGEETQYF; CDR3 DNA: TGCAGTGCAGGGGGAGAAGAGACCCAGTACTTC